The 16 T cell receptor beta chains presented below share a single source sample, sequenced in a study of monozygotic twins with inflammatory bowel disease (dated by TCRdb to about 2019). The receptor library was made with 5' RACE. Sequencing instrument: Illumina HiSeq 2500. TCRdb reprocessed the reads into one record per CDR3 protein sequence, lacking DNA. Per the sample table, the count is roughly 320,000 distinct CDR3 sequences. The top ten clones comprise 5% to 6% of the sample. Sequences were obtained from blood. The origin of the receptors is a human donor with ulcerative colitis or Crohn's disease, or a healthy co-twin of an affected twin (not recorded which).

J is TRBJ2-2 and V is TRBV7-7; TCRdb's assignment of TRBD1 cannot be checked, as there is no DNA. The V gene's germline CDR1 is SSHAT and CDR2 FNYEAQ (reference sequence). The CDR3 is 13 amino acids. CDR3 sequence reads: CASSLRGDGELFF.

The CDR3: CASSPAAGISYEQYF. This rearrangement joins TRBV12-3 or TRBV12-4 to TRBJ2-7. The CDR3 runs to 15 residues.

The chain combines TRBV7-9 with TRBJ2-5; TCRdb's assignment of TRBD1 cannot be checked, as there is no DNA. CDR3 length: 15 residues. Germline V gene sequence: CDR1 SEHNR, CDR2 FQNEAQ (reference sequence). CDR3 sequence reads: CASRPGQGVRETQYF.

J is TRBJ1-4 and V is TRBV20-1. The length of the CDR3 is 14 residues. CDR1 is DFQATT, CDR2 SNEGSKA, per germline (reference sequence). Here the CDR3 reads CSARRGAINEKLFF.

This chain links TRBV7-2 with TRBJ1-6. The CDR3 has 13 amino acids. Germline lookup yields CDR1 SGHTA and CDR2 FQGNSA. CDR3 sequence reads: CASSLAWDSPLHF.

The chain links TRBV5-1 to TRBJ2-1. Germline V gene sequence: CDR1 SGHRS, CDR2 YFSETQ. The CDR3 spans 12 residues. The CDR3 region is CASSLELGEQFF.

V gene TRBV7-2 combines with J gene TRBJ2-6; TCRdb returns TRBD1, unconfirmable since there is no DNA. The CDR3 runs 16 residues. Per the germline V gene, CDR1 is SGHTA and CDR2 is FQGNSA. CDR3 protein: CASSQSSGAGANVLTF.

The chain has TRBV9 and TRBJ2-3; the TCRdb call, TRBD2, lacks DNA for checking. CDR3 size: 16 residues. From germline, CDR1 is SGDLS and CDR2 YYNGEE. CDR3: CASSATAGGYTDTQYF.

This chain uses TRBV9 with TRBJ1-1; TCRdb lists TRBD1, though no DNA is available to test this call. Per the germline V gene, CDR1 is SGDLS and CDR2 is YYNGEE. This CDR3 is built from 15 residues. This CDR3 reads CASSVGERANTEAFF.

This chain joins TRBV7-9 and TRBJ2-2; TCRdb gives TRBD1 as the D gene, but with no DNA this cannot be confirmed. The CDR3 sequence is 15 residues long. The V gene's germline CDR1 is SEHNR and CDR2 FQNEAQ (reference sequence). The CDR3 sequence is CASNTGTGIPGELFF.

The rearrangement uses TRBV12-3 or TRBV12-4 and TRBJ1-1; TCRdb indicates TRBD1, and absent DNA this call remains unverified. The CDR3 is 16 amino acids. The CDR3 spells CASSPHGGGTGAIAFF.

Here the CDR3 reads CASSLRGVDTQYF. V usage is TRBV7-3 and J usage is TRBJ2-3; TCRdb's D call of TRBD1 is untestable without DNA. Germline V gives CDR1 SGHTA, CDR2 FQGTGA. The CDR3 runs 13 residues.

The chain is built from TRBV4-3 and TRBJ1-6. Germline values: CDR1 LGHNA, CDR2 YSLEER. The CDR3 sequence is 17 residues long. CDR3 amino acids: CASSQDKASSYNSPLHF.

CDR3 residues: CASSSPNSGSDEQFF. The chain links TRBV5-5 to TRBJ2-1; checking the TCRdb D call of TRBD2 is not possible without DNA. Germline lookup yields CDR1 SGHKS and CDR2 YYEKEE (reference sequence). CDR3 size: 15 residues.

The rearrangement joins TRBV6-2 or TRBV6-3 to TRBJ2-4; TCRdb indicates TRBD1, and absent DNA this call remains unverified. The CDR3 runs to 18 residues. Germline CDR1 reads MNHEY; CDR2 reads SVGEGT. CDR3 amino acids: CASSSPTTGGLAKNIQYF.

This chain joins TRBV3-1 and TRBJ2-5; TCRdb picks TRBD2, but there is no DNA to check that call. Germline CDR1 LGHDT, CDR2 YNNKEL (reference sequence). The CDR3 totals 16 residues. Here the CDR3 reads CASSLRRVAGGETQYF.